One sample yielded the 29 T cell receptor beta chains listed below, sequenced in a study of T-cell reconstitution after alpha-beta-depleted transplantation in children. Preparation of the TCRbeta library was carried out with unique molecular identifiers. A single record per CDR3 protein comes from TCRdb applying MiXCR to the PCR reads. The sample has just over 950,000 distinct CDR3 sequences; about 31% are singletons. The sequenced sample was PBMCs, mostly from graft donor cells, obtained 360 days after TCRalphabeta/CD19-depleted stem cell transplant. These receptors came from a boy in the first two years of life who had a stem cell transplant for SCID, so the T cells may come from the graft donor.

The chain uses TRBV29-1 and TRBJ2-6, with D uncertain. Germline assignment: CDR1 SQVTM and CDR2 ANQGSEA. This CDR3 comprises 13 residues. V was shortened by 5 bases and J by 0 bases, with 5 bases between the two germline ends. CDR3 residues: CSVSGSGANVLTF. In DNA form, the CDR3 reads TGCAGCGTTTCCGGCTCTGGGGCCAACGTCCTGACTTTC.

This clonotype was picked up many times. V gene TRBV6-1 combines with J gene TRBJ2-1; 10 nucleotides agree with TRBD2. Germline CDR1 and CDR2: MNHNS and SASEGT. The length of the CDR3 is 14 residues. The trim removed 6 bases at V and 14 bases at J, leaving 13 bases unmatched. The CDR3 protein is CASRERRAGGREFF. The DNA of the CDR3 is TGTGCCAGCAGAGAAAGAAGAGCGGGGGGGCGCGAGTTCTTC.

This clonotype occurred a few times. The CDR3 region is CATQRSGTTPGETQYF. CDR3 coding DNA: TGCGCCACCCAGCGGTCTGGGACGACCCCTGGCGAGACCCAGTACTTC. The chain combines TRBV5-1 with TRBJ2-5, with D possibly called TRBD1 or TRBD2 (5 bases each). The CDR3 extends over 16 amino acids. Germline CDR1 SGHRS, CDR2 YFSETQ. The V end lost 9 bases, the J end lost 5 bases, and 26 bases lay between the germline ends.

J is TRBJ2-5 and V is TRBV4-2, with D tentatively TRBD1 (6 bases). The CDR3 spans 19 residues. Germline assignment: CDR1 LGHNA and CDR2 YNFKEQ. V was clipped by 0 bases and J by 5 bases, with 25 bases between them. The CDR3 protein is CASSQDVHRVQGNSETQYF. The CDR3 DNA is TGTGCCAGCAGCCAAGATGTTCACCGGGTCCAGGGGAATTCTGAGACCCAGTACTTC.

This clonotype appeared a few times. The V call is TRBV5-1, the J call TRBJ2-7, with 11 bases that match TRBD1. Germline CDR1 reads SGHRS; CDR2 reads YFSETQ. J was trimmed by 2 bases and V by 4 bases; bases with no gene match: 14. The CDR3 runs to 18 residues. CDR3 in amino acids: CASSRLTGQGAKTYEQYF. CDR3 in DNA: TGCGCCAGCAGCCGATTGACCGGACAGGGGGCGAAAACCTACGAGCAGTACTTC. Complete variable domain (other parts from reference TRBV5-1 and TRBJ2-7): KAGVTQTPRYLIKTRGQQVTLSCSPISGHRSVSWYQQTPGQGLQFLFEYFSETQRNKGNFPGRFSGRQFSNSRSEMNVSTLELGDSALYLCASSRLTGQGAKTYEQYFGPGTRLTVT.

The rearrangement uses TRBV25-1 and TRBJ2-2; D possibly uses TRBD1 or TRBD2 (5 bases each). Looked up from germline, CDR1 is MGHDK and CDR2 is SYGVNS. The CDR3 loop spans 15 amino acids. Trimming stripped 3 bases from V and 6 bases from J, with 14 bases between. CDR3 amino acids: CASSDKGRGPGELFF. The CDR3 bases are TGTGCCAGCAGTGATAAGGGGAGAGGACCCGGGGAGCTGTTTTTT.

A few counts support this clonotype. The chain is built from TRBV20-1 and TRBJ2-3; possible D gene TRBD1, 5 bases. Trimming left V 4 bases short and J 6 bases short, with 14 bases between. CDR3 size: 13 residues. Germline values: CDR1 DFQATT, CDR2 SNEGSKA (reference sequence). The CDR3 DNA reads TGCAGTGCTATTGGGGCCTTGGATGATACGCAGTATTTT. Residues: CSAIGALDDTQYF.

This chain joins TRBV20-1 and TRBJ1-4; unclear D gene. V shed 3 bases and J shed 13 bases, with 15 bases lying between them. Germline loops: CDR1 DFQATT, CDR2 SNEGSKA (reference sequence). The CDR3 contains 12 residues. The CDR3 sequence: CSASLTGGVLFF. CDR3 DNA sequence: TGCAGTGCTAGTCTCACCGGTGGAGTACTGTTTTTT.

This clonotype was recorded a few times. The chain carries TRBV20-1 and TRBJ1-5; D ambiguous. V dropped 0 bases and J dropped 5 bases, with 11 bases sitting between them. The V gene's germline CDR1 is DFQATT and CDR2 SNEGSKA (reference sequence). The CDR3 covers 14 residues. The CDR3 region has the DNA TGCAGTGCTAGAGATGGGTCGGGCTATCAGCCCCAGCATTTT. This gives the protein CSARDGSGYQPQHF.

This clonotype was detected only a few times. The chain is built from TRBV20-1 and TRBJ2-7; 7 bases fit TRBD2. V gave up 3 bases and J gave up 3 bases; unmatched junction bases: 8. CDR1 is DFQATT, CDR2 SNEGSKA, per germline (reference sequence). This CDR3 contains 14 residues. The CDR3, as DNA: TGCAGTGCTAGTGGGACGGGGGGATACTACGAGCAGTACTTC. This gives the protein CSASGTGGYYEQYF.

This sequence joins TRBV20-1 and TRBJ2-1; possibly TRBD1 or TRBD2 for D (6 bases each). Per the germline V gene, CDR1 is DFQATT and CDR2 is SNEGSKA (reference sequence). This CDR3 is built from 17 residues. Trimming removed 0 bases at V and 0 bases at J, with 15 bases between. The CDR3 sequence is CSARDFPPGASYNEQFF. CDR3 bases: TGCAGTGCTAGAGATTTTCCTCCGGGGGCCTCCTACAATGAGCAGTTCTTC.

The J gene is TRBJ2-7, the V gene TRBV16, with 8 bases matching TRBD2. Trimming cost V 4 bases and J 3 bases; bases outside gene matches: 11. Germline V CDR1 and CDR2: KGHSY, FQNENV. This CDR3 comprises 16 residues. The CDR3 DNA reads TGTGCCAGCAGCCGATCTCTTAGCGGGGACCACTACGAGCAGTACTTC. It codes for CASSRSLSGDHYEQYF.

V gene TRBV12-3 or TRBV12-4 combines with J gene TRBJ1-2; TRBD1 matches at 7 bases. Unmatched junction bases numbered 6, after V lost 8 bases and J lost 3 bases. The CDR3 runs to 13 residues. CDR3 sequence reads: CASSGGIDYGYTF. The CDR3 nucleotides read TGTGCCAGCTCAGGGGGTATCGACTATGGCTACACCTTC.

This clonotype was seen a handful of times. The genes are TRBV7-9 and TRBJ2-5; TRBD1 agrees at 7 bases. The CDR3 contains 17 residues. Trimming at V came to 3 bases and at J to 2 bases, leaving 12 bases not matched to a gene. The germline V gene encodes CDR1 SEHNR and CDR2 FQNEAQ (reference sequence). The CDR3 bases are TGTGCCAGCAGCTTGGGGAGACAGGGTTATACACAAGAGACCCAGTACTTC. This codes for CASSLGRQGYTQETQYF.

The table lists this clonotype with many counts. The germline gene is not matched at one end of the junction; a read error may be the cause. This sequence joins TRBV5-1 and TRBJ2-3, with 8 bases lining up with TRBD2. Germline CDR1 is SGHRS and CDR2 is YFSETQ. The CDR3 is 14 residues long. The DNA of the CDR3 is TGTGCCAGCAGCTTAGCGGGACTTACAGATACGCAGTATTTT. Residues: CASSLAGLTDTQYF. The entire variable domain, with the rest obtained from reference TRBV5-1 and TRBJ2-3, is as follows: KAGVTQTPRYLIKTRGQQVTLSCSPISGHRSVSWYQQTPGQGLQFLFEYFSETQRNKGNFPGRFSGRQFSNSRSEMNVSTLELGDSALYLCASSLAGLTDTQYFGPGTRLTVL.

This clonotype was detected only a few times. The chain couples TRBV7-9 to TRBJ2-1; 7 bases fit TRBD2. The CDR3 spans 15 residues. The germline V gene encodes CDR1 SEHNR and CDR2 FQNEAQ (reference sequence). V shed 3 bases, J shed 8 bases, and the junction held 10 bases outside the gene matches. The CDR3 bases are TGTGCCAGCAGCTTGAGAGGGGCGGGGGTGGATGAGCAGTTCTTC. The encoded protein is CASSLRGAGVDEQFF.

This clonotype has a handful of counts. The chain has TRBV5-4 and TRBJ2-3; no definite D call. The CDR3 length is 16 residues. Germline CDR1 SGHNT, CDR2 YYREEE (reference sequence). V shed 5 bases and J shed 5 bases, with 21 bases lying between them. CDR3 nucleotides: TGTGCCAGCAGTACTCACGCGGCGAATTTGGTAGATACGCAGTATTTT. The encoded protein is CASSTHAANLVDTQYF.

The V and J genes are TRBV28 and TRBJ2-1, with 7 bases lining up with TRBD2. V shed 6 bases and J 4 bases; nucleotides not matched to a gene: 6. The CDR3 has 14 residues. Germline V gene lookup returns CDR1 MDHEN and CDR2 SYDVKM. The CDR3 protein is CASRNTGGYNEQFF. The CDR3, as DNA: TGTGCCAGCAGGAATACGGGGGGTTACAATGAGCAGTTCTTC. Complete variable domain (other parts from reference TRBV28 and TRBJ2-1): DVKVTQSSRYLVKRTGEKVFLECVQDMDHENMFWYRQDPGLGLRLIYFSYDVKMKEKGDIPEGYSVSREKKERFSLILESASTNQTSMYLCASRNTGGYNEQFFGPGTRLTVL.

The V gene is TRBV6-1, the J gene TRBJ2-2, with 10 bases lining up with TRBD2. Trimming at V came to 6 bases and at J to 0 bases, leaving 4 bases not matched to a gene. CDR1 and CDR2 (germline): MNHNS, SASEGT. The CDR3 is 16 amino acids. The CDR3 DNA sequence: TGTGCCAGCAGACGACTAGCGGGCGCGAACACCGGGGAGCTGTTTTTT. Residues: CASRRLAGANTGELFF.

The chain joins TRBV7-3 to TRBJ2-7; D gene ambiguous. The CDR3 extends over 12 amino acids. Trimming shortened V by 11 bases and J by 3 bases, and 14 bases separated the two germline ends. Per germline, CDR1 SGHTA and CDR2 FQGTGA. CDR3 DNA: TGTGCCGGTTACGCCCTCTTCTACGAGCAGTACTTC. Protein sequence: CAGYALFYEQYF.

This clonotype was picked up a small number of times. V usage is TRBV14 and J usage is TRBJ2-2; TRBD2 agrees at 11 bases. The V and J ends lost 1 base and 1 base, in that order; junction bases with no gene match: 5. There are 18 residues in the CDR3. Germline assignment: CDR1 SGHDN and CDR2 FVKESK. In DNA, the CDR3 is TGTGCCAGCAGCCAAGTAGGGACTAGCGGTTTGAACACCGGGGAGCTGTTTTTT. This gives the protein CASSQVGTSGLNTGELFF. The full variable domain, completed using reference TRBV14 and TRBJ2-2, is EAGVTQFPSHSVIEKGQTVTLRCDPISGHDNLYWYRRVMGKEIKFLLHFVKESKQDESGMPNNRFLAERTGGTYSTLKVQPAELEDSGVYFCASSQVGTSGLNTGELFFGEGSRLTVL.

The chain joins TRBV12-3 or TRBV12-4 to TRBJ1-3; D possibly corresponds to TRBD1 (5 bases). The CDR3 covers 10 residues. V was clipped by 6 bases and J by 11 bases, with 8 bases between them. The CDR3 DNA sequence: TGTGCCAGCAGGGGGGAAGCCATATATTTT. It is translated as CASRGEAIYF.

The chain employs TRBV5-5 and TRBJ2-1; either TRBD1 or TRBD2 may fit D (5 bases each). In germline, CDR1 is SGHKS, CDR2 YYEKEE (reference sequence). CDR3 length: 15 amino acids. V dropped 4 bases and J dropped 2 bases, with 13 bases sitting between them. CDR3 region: CASSTRDGTYNEQFF. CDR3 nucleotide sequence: TGTGCCAGCAGCACCCGGGACGGAACCTACAATGAGCAGTTCTTC.

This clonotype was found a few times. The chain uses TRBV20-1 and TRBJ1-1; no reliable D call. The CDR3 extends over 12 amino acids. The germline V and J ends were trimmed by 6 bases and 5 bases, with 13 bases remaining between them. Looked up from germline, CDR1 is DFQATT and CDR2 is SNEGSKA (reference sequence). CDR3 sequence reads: CSAGQVATEAFF. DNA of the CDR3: TGCAGTGCCGGGCAGGTTGCAACTGAAGCTTTCTTT.

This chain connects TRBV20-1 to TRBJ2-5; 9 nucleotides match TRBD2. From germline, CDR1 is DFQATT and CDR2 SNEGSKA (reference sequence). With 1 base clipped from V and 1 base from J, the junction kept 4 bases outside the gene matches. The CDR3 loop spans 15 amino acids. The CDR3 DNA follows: TGCAGTGCTAGAGTCCCTAGCGGGGCCCAAGAGACCCAGTACTTC. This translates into CSARVPSGAQETQYF.

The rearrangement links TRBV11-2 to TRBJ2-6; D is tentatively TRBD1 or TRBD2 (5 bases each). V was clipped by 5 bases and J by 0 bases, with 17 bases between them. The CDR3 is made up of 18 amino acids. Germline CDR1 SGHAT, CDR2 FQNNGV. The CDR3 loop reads CASSPRGRPFSGANVLTF. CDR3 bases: TGTGCCAGCAGCCCGAGGGGACGACCCTTCTCTGGGGCCAACGTCCTGACTTTC.

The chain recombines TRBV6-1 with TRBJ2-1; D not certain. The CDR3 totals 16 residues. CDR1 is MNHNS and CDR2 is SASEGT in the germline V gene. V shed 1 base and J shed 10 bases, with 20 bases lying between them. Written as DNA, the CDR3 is TGTGCCAGCAGTGAAGGCCTAAATTGGTTACGAAGCGAGCAGTTCTTC. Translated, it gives CASSEGLNWLRSEQFF.

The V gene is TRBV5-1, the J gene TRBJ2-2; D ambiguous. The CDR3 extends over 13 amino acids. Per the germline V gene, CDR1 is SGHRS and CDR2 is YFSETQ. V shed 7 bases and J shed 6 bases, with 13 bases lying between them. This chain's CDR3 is CASCLQRSGELFF. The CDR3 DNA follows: TGCGCCAGCTGCCTACAGAGATCCGGGGAGCTGTTTTTT.

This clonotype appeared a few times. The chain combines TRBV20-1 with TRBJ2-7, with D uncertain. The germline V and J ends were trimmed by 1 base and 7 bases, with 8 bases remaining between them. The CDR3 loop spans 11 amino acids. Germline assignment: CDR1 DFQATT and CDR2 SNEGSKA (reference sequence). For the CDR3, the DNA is TGCAGTGCTAGAGGGCGCGAGGAGCAGTACTTC. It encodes CSARGREEQYF.